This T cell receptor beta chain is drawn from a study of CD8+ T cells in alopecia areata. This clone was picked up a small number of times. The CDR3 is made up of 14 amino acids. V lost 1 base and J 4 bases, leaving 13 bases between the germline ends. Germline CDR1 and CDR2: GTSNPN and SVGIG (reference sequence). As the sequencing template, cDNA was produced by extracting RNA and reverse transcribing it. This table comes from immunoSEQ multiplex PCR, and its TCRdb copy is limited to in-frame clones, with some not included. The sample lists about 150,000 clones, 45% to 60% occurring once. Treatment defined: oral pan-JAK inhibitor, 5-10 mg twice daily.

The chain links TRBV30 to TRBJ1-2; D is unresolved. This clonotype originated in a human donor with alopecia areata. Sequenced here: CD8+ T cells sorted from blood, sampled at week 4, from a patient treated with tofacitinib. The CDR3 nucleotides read TGTGCCTGGAGTGCGGGGATATTTTCCTATGGCTACACCTTC. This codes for CAWSAGIFSYGYTF.